The clone carrying this TCR beta chain was detected only a few times. The CDR3 consists of 16 residues. The germline V gene encodes CDR1 SNHLY and CDR2 FYNNEI. V was pared by 6 bases and J by 6 bases, with 9 bases of the junction left unmatched. The investigators reverse transcribed all of the isolated RNA, so they sequenced expressed TCRB transcripts. Profiling relied on immunoSEQ multiplex PCR, and the TCRdb table lists in-frame clones only, not all of them. Altogether a few hundred thousand clones are present, around 13% being singletons, with the ten largest covering roughly 0.015%. This entry is derived from a study of beta chain features in type 1 diabetes. The authors took one heparinised blood draw, averaging roughly 120 mL, from each donor.

The chain joins TRBV2 to TRBJ1-6; 9 bases are shared with TRBD1. The TCR originated in a man in his late teens or twenties in good health. The specimen was naive CD4+ T cells from blood. The CDR3 here is CASSLLQGASNSPLHF. The CDR3, as DNA: TGTGCCAGCAGCCTTTTACAGGGGGCTAGTAATTCACCCCTCCACTTT. The full variable domain, completed using reference TRBV2 and TRBJ1-6, is EPEVTQTPSHQVTQMGQEVILRCVPISNHLYFYWYRQILGQKVEFLVSFYNNEISEKSEIFDDQFSVERPDGSNFTLKIRSTKLEDSAMYFCASSLLQGASNSPLHFGNGTRLTVT.